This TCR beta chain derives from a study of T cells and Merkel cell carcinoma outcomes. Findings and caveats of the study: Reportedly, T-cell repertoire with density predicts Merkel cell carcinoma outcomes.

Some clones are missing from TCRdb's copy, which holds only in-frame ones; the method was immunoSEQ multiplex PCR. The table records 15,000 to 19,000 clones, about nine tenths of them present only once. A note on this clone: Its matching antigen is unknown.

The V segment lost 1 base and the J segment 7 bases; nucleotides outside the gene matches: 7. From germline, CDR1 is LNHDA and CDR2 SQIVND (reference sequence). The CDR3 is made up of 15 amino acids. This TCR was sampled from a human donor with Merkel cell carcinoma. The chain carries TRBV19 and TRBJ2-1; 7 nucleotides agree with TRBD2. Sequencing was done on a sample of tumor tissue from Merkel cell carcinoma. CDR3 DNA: TGTGCCAGTAGTATAGCAGCGGGATTAGGGAATGAGCAGTTCTTC. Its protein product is CASSIAAGLGNEQFF.